This TCR beta chain was identified in a study of cytomegalovirus exposure and HLA in healthy donors. Turning to the study itself: An earlier analysis identified more than 90 million unique TCR beta sequences in about 179 million T cells. Early released data comprised tens of millions of unique TCRs from HLA-typed donors.

V was clipped by 6 bases and J by 5 bases; unmatched bases: 5. The CDR3 is made up of 14 amino acids. Looked up from germline, CDR1 is ENHRY and CDR2 is SYGVKD. The PCR ran on 60 Vbeta and 13 Jbeta primers. Data came from immunoSEQ multiplex PCR; TCRdb stores just in-frame clones and leaves some out. This sample contains 40,000 to 60,000 clones. To note about this clone: What it binds is unknown.

Study results and caveats: A later analysis linked a missense DCLRE1C variant to TCR beta V- and J-gene trimming.

The V and J genes are TRBV10-3 and TRBJ2-3; TRBD2 matches 10 bases. The sequence was collected from a female donor in good health and CMV-seronegative. Sequenced input: PBMCs. CDR3 DNA sequence: TGTGCCATCAGAAAGCGGGAGGGTAAAGATACGCAGTATTTT. It codes for CAIRKREGKDTQYF.